Presented here are 3 T cell receptor beta chains from one specimen sequenced in a study of cytomegalovirus exposure and HLA in healthy donors (dated by TCRdb to the late 2010s). Receptor amplification or capture employed the immunoSEQ multiplex PCR assay. Drawn from immuneACCESS, this table holds only the in-frame rearrangements with V and J called that TCRdb kept. Clones are partly lost; checked studies trace under half to an unresolved V gene and leave the rest unexplained. In all, the sample holds 60,000 to 70,000 clones, and almost 95% of those were seen once. Roughly 5% of the sample rests with the top ten. The sequenced material came from PBMCs. These receptor sequences come from a young man in good health and CMV-seropositive.

The chain couples TRBV6-1 to TRBJ2-7, with TRBD2 matching over 15 bases. The CDR3 extends over 19 amino acids. V trimming: 4 bases; J trimming: 4 bases; junction bases outside the gene matches: 14. The germline V gene encodes CDR1 MNHNS and CDR2 SASEGT. CDR3 nucleotides: TGTGCCAGCAGTGTGCAACCTCGGACTAGCGGGAGGGCCGGATACGAGCAGTACTTC. It translates to CASSVQPRTSGRAGYEQYF.

V is TRBV6-4 and J is TRBJ1-1, with a weak D call TRBD1 (6 bases). The CDR3 extends over 15 amino acids. CDR1 is MRHNA and CDR2 is SNTAGT in the germline V gene. V shed 4 bases and J shed 5 bases, with 17 bases lying between them. CDR3 in amino acids: CASSAQGVQGTEAFF. The DNA of the CDR3 is TGTGCCAGCAGTGCCCAAGGGGTCCAGGGGACTGAAGCTTTCTTT.

The V and J genes are TRBV11-3 and TRBJ2-2; D unclear. Trimming stripped 4 bases from V and 4 bases from J, with 10 bases between. The V gene's germline CDR1 is SGHNT and CDR2 YENEEA. This CDR3 spans 14 amino acids. The CDR3 DNA reads as TGTGCCAGCAGCTCCGCTAGGTCCACCGGGGAGCTGTTTTTT. It specifies CASSSARSTGELFF.